This entry is about one TCR beta chain. Its antigen is unknown. This record comes from a study of graft-versus-host responses after intestinal transplantation. Sequenced by immunoSEQ multiplex PCR; TCRdb stores in-frame clones only, minus some. Found here are approximately 75,000 clones, around 96% of them singletons; the top ten hold over 0.4%. Per the germline V gene, CDR1 is MGHRA and CDR2 is YSYEKL. CDR3 length equals 12 residues. V lost 3 bases to trimming and J lost 5 bases, with 7 bases between them. The genes are TRBV4-1 and TRBJ1-1, with D perhaps TRBD1 (5 bases). Source: unstimulated CD8+ T cells sorted from spleen or lymph node cells, taken before intestinal transplant. This TCR derives from a human donor who received an intestinal transplant. The DNA for the CDR3 is TGCGCCAGCAGCCACGGGACGACTGAAGCTTTCTTT. Protein: CASSHGTTEAFF.